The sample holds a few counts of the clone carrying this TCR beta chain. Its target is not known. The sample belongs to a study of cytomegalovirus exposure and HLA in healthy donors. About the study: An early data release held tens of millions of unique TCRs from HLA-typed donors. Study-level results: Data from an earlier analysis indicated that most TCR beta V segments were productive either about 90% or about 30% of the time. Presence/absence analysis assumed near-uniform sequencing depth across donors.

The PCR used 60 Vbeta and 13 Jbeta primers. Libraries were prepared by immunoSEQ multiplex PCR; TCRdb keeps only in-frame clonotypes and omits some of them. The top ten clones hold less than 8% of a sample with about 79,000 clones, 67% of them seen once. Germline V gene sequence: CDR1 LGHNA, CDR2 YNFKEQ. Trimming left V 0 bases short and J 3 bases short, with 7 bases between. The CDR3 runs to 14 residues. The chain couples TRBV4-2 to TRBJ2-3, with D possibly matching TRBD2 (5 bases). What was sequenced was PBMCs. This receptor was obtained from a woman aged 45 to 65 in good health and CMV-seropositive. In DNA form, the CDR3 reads TGTGCCAGCAGCCAAGAGTCGGGAACAGATACGCAGTATTTT. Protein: CASSQESGTDTQYF.